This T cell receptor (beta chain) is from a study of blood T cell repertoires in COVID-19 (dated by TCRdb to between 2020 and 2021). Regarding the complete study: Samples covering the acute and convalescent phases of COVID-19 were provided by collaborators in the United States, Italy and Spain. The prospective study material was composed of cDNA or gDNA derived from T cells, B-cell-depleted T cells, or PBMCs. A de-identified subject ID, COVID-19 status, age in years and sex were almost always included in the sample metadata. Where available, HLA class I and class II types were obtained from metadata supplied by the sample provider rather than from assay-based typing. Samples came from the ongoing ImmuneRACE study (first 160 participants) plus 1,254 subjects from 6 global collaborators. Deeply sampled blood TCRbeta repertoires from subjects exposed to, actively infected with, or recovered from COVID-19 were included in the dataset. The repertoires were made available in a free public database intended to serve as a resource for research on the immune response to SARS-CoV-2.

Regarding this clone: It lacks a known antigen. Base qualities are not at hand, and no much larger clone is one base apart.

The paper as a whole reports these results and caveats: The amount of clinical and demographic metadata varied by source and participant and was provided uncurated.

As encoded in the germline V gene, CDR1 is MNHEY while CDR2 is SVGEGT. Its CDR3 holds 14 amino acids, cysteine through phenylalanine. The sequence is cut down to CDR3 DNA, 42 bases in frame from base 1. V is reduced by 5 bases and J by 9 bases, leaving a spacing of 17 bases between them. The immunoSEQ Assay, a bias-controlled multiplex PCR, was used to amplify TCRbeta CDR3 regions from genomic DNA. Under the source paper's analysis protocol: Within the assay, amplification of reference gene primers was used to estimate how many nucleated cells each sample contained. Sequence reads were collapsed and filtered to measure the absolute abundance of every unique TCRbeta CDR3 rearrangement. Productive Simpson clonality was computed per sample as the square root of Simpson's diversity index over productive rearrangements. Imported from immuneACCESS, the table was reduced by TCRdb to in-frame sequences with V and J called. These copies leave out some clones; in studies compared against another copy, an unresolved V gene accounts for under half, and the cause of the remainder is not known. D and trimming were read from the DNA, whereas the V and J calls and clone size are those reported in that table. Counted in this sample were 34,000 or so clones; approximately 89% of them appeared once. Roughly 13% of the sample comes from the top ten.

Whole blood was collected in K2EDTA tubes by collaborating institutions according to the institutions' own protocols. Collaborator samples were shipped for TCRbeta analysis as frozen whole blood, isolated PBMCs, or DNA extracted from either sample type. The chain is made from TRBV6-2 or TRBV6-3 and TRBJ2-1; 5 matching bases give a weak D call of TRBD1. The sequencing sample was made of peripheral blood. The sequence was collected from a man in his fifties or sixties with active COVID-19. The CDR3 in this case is CASSLQDPYGEQFF. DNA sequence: TGTGCCAGCAGTCTACAGGATCCTTACGGTGAGCAGTTCTTC.